This TCR beta chain was sequenced for a study of human T cells and chemical hapten exposure. Study-level background: Per-sample TCR yields varied mainly from small pooled library volume differences.

The study's findings and limits: TCRs exceeding a frequency of 1 in 1000 stayed unchanged under DPC sensitization.

Individual cDNA molecules received unique molecular identifiers in the library. In the original analysis: Across samples, TCR counts had a median of 95,638 and ranged from 23,224 to 690,600. TCRdb independently ran MiXCR on the 5' RACE reads; one entry per CDR3 protein. TCRdb assigned the V and J calls; the authors' analysis was not used. The repertoire consists of tens of thousands of distinct CDR3 sequences, with 7.7% occurring once and the leading ten covering around 2%. It was unfractionated whole blood from which total RNA was extracted. After removal of 6 bases from V and 3 bases from J, the junction contained 5 bases not matched to a gene. Germline V lookup: CDR1 MNHNS, CDR2 SASEGT. The CDR3 contains 14 residues. This clonotype was detected ten times or more. Its specificity is not known.

The chain is built from TRBV6-1 and TRBJ2-1, with 7 bases aligning to TRBD2. This clonotype was obtained from a male donor in good health. The CDR3 is CASRASGIYNEQFF. CDR3 bases: TGTGCCAGCAGGGCTAGCGGTATCTACAATGAGCAGTTCTTC.